These T cell receptor beta chains were read from a single sample in a study of cytomegalovirus exposure and HLA in healthy donors. The protocol was immunoSEQ multiplex PCR, while the TCRdb copy is restricted to in-frame clones and leaves out a portion. Of 150,000 to 200,000 clones in the sample, almost 80% were seen once. Sequencing input: PBMCs. The receptors come from a man aged 50 to 59 in good health and CMV-seropositive. Both conserved end residues are part of each CDR3. A D gene is named only where the DNA matches it firmly. Clone size is shown for a subset of rows, as once, few, many or a class of expanded clone.

d_gene | len | abundance | j_gene | v_gene | CDR3nt | CDR3aa
NA | 15 | NA | TRBJ1-6 | TRBV6-5 | TGTGCCAGCAGTTTTCTTCAGGGGCCTAATTCACCCCTCCACTTT | CASSFLQGPNSPLHF
NA | 14 | NA | TRBJ2-2 | TRBV7-8 | TGTGCCAGCAGTCGGACGGAGGGGCGGGGGGAGCTGTTTTTT | CASSRTEGRGELFF
NA | 14 | NA | TRBJ1-3 | TRBV5-1 | TGCGCCAGCAGTTTGGACAGCTCTGGAAACACCATATATTTT | CASSLDSSGNTIYF
TRBD1 | 15 | NA | TRBJ2-2 | TRBV5-1 | TGCGCCAGCAGCCCGGACAGGGCGAACACCGGGGAGCTGTTTTTT | CASSPDRANTGELFF
TRBD1 | 12 | NA | TRBJ1-2 | TRBV6-1 | TGTGCCAGCACCCCCGACAGGGCTGGCTACACCTTC | CASTPDRAGYTF
NA | 14 | NA | TRBJ2-1 | TRBV2 | TGTGCCAGCAGTGAAAATAGGGGGGGGTATGAGCAGTTCTTC | CASSENRGGYEQFF
TRBD2 | 19 | NA | TRBJ2-3 | TRBV7-9 | TGTGCCAGCAGCTCCCTCGCTCGCGGGGGTCGTTCTAGCACAGATACGCAGTATTTT | CASSSLARGGRSSTDTQYF
TRBD1 | 15 | NA | TRBJ2-1 | TRBV9 | TGTGCCAGCAGCGTAGCTGGACAGGGCTACAATGAGCAGTTCTTC | CASSVAGQGYNEQFF
TRBD2 | 19 | NA | TRBJ2-1 | TRBV13 | TGTGCCAGCAGCTCCTATTTAGCGGGGGCCCTGAGCTCCTACAATGAGCAGTTCTTC | CASSSYLAGALSSYNEQFF
NA | 13 | few | TRBJ2-7 | TRBV7-3 | TGTGCCAGCAGCCCATCCCCAGGGTACGAGCAGTACTTC | CASSPSPGYEQYF
NA | 13 | NA | TRBJ1-2 | TRBV19 | TGTGCCAGTAGTTATACACAGAACTATGGCTACACCTTC | CASSYTQNYGYTF
NA | 15 | NA | TRBJ1-4 | TRBV5-5 | TGTGCCAGCAGCTCGCAGGGCAGGGTTCGGGAAAAACTGTTTTTT | CASSSQGRVREKLFF
NA | 14 | NA | TRBJ2-5 | TRBV15 | TGTGCCACCAGCAGAGATGGCCAGCAAGAGACCCAGTACTTC | CATSRDGQQETQYF
NA | 15 | NA | TRBJ2-3 | TRBV5-1 | TGCGCCAGCAGCTCCGACAGGGGAGGGACAGATACGCAGTATTTT | CASSSDRGGTDTQYF
TRBD1 | 15 | NA | TRBJ1-6 | TRBV30 | TGTGCCTGGAGCTACTTGGGACAGCGATATTCACCCCTCCACTTT | CAWSYLGQRYSPLHF
TRBD1 | 12 | few | TRBJ2-5 | TRBV28 | TGTGCCAGCAGTTTGACAGGGCAGACCCAGTACTTC | CASSLTGQTQYF
NA | 17 | NA | TRBJ1-1 | TRBV28 | TGTGCCAGCAGTAGCCCGGGGGGGCGTCGAGCGAACACTGAAGCTTTCTTT | CASSSPGGRRANTEAFF
TRBD1 | 15 | NA | TRBJ2-7 | TRBV7-9 | TGTGCCAGCAGCGCATGGGACAGGATGTCCTACGAGCAGTACTTC | CASSAWDRMSYEQYF
TRBD2 | 14 | NA | TRBJ2-3 | TRBV5-1 | TGCGCCAGCAGCCCGACTAGCGGGGGGTATACGCAGTATTTT | CASSPTSGGYTQYF
TRBD2 | 15 | NA | TRBJ2-7 | TRBV4-1 | TGCGCCAGCAGCCACGGACCTAGCGGGGACTACGAGCAGTACTTC | CASSHGPSGDYEQYF
NA | 13 | NA | TRBJ2-2 | TRBV11-3 | TGTGCCAGCAGCGTTAGCAACACCGGGGAGCTGTTTTTT | CASSVSNTGELFF
NA | 15 | NA | TRBJ1-2 | TRBV5-5 | TGTGCCAGCAGCTTGGAGGTGGGGGCGAACTATGGCTACACCTTC | CASSLEVGANYGYTF
NA | 15 | NA | TRBJ1-1 | TRBV5-6 | TGTGCCAGCAGCGGACCGGGACATAAGAACACTGAAGCTTTCTTT | CASSGPGHKNTEAFF
NA | 11 | few | TRBJ1-2 | TRBV6-1 | TGTGCCAGCAGTACTGACAGTGCTAACACCTTC | CASSTDSANTF